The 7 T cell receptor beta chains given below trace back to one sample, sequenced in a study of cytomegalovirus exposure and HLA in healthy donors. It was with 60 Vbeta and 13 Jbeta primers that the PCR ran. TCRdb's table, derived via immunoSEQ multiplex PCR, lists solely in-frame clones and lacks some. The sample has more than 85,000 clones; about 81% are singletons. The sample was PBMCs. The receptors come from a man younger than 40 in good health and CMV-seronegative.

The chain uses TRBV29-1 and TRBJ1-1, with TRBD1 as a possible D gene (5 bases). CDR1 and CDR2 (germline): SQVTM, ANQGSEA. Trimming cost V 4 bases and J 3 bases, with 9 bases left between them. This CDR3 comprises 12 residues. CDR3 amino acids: CSVGKTDTEAFF. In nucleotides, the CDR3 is TGCAGCGTTGGAAAGACAGACACTGAAGCTTTCTTT.

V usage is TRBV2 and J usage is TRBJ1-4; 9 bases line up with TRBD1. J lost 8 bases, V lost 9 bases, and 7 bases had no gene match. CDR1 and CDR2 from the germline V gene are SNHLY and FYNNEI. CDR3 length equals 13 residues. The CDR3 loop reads CASRTGVYEKLFF. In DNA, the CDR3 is TGTGCCAGTCGGACAGGGGTTTACGAAAAACTGTTTTTT.

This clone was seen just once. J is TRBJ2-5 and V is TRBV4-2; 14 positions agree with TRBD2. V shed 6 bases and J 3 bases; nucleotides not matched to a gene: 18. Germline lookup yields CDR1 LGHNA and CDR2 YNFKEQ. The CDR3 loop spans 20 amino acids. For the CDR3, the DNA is TGTGCCAGCAGGGGGGGCAGCTCCCCGGGGACTAGCGGGAGCAAAGAGACCCAGTACTTC. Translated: CASRGGSSPGTSGSKETQYF.

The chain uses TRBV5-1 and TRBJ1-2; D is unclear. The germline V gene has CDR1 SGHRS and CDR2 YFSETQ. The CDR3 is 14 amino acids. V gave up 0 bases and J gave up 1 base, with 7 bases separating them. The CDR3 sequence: CASSLVVGNYGYTF. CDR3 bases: TGCGCCAGCAGCTTGGTTGTCGGTAACTATGGCTACACCTTC.

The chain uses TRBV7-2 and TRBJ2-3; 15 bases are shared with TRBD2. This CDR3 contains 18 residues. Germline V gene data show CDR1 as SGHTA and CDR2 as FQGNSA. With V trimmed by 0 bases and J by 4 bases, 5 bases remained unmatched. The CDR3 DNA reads TGTGCCAGCAGCTTAGCACGGACTAGCGGGGGGGAGGCAGATACGCAGTATTTT. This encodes CASSLARTSGGEADTQYF.

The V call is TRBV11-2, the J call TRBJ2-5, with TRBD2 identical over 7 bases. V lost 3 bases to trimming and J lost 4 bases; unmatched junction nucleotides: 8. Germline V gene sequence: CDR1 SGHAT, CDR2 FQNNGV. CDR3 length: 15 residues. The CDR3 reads CASSFRTRGGETQYF. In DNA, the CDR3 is TGTGCCAGCAGCTTCAGGACTAGAGGCGGAGAGACCCAGTACTTC.

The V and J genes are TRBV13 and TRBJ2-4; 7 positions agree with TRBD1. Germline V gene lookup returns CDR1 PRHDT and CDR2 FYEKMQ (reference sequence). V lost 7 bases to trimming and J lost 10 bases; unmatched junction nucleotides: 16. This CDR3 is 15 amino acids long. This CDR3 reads CASTKSRQGDDIQYF. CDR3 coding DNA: TGTGCCAGCACCAAGTCCAGGCAGGGGGATGATATTCAGTACTTC.